Listed here are 15 T cell receptor beta chains from one sample, sequenced in a study of T cell responses to AZD1222 COVID-19 vaccine. Here immunoSEQ multiplex PCR was the method, and the copy in TCRdb shows in-frame clones only, minus some. This sample carries tens of thousands of clones, approximately 86% of them seen once, and the ten largest clones take approximately 15%. The sample consisted of peripheral blood, taken on day 0 of AZD1222 vaccination. These receptors were collected from an adult in good health.

The chain combines TRBV5-5 with TRBJ1-2, with TRBD1 matching over 7 bases. Germline V gene sequence: CDR1 SGHKS, CDR2 YYEKEE (reference sequence). The CDR3 has 15 residues. V trimming: 4 bases; J trimming: 3 bases; junction bases outside the gene matches: 9. In DNA, the CDR3 is TGTGCCAGCAGCGCACAGGGGAAGGGGGACTATGGCTACACCTTC. Its translation is CASSAQGKGDYGYTF.

The DNA for the CDR3 is TGTGCCAGCAGCCAAGATGGGATGACAGGGTACCGTAATTCACCCCTCCACTTT. This codes for CASSQDGMTGYRNSPLHF. V usage is TRBV4-2 and J usage is TRBJ1-6; 7 nucleotides align to TRBD1. The CDR3 sequence is 18 residues long. The V gene's germline CDR1 is LGHNA and CDR2 YNFKEQ. The ends lost 0 bases at V and 6 bases at J; junction bases unmatched: 11.

The chain combines TRBV27 with TRBJ2-7; D is unclear. The length of the CDR3 is 15 residues. CDR1 MNHEY and CDR2 SMNVEV come from the germline V gene (reference sequence). V dropped 0 bases and J dropped 6 bases, with 15 bases sitting between them. CDR3 nucleotides: TGTGCCAGCAGTTTATCTCGGGTGGTTCCGGGCGAGCAGTACTTC. Translation gives CASSLSRVVPGEQYF.

This clone has a single count. J is TRBJ1-4 and V is TRBV5-4; perhaps TRBD1 as D (6 bases). The germline V gene encodes CDR1 SGHNT and CDR2 YYREEE (reference sequence). CDR3 size: 15 residues. The V end was cut by 4 bases, the J end by 5 bases, with 15 bases between. CDR3 DNA: TGTGCCAGCAGCGCCCGACAGGCTCGAAATGAAAAACTGTTTTTT. Amino acid sequence: CASSARQARNEKLFF.

V is TRBV18 and J is TRBJ1-6; 9 bases align to TRBD1. CDR3 length: 15 residues. J gave up 7 bases and V 3 bases, and 4 bases lay outside the gene matches. In germline, CDR1 is KGHSH, CDR2 LQKENI. The CDR3 DNA is TGTGCCAGCTCACCCGGGACAGGGCAAAATTCACCCCTCCACTTT. Encoded protein: CASSPGTGQNSPLHF. The whole variable domain, filled in from reference TRBV18 and TRBJ1-6, reads NAGVMQNPRHLVRRRGQEARLRCSPMKGHSHVYWYRQLPEEGLKFMVYLQKENIIDESGMPKERFSAEFPKEGPSILRIQQVVRGDSAAYFCASSPGTGQNSPLHFGNGTRLTVT.

The rearrangement uses TRBV28 and TRBJ1-1; the D gene is possibly TRBD1 (5 bases). V gave up 5 bases and J gave up 3 bases, with 10 bases separating them. The CDR3 runs to 13 residues. The germline gives CDR1 MDHEN, CDR2 SYDVKM. The CDR3 DNA sequence: TGTGCCAGCAGTCCGCCAGGGTACACTGAAGCTTTCTTT. Residues: CASSPPGYTEAFF.

The chain recombines TRBV7-2 with TRBJ2-5, with D possibly matching TRBD2 (6 bases). This CDR3 spans 15 amino acids. Between the trimmed V and J ends, which lost 5 bases and 4 bases, there was a span of 17 bases. Germline CDR1 SGHTA, CDR2 FQGNSA. CDR3 in amino acids: CASSPPGLPTETQYF. As DNA, the CDR3 is TGTGCCAGCAGCCCCCCGGGACTCCCTACAGAGACCCAGTACTTC.

V is TRBV28 and J is TRBJ1-4; 7 bases align to TRBD1. The CDR3 totals 16 residues. Trimming cost V 5 bases and J 8 bases; bases outside gene matches: 14. Germline V CDR1 and CDR2: MDHEN, SYDVKM. The CDR3 sequence is CASSGYRQGGREKLFF. CDR3 bases: TGTGCCAGCAGTGGCTACAGACAGGGCGGTCGGGAAAAACTGTTTTTT.

V gene TRBV5-1 combines with J gene TRBJ2-3; a weak D match, TRBD1 (6 bases). This CDR3 has 14 amino acids. Germline V gene lookup returns CDR1 SGHRS and CDR2 YFSETQ. V shed 2 bases and J shed 4 bases, with 11 bases lying between them. In DNA, the CDR3 is TGCGCCAGCAGCTTAGGGGGAGCCCCAGATACGCAGTATTTT. It specifies CASSLGGAPDTQYF.

The chain is built from TRBV7-2 and TRBJ2-3; 8 nucleotides match TRBD2. Per the germline V gene, CDR1 is SGHTA and CDR2 is FQGNSA. CDR3 length: 15 amino acids. J was trimmed by 6 bases and V by 5 bases; bases with no gene match: 10. The CDR3: CASSPGGSGKDTQYF. The CDR3 DNA reads as TGTGCCAGCAGCCCTGGTGGTAGCGGGAAGGATACGCAGTATTTT.

The chain combines TRBV30 with TRBJ1-5, with no clear D. The CDR3 spans 13 residues. CDR1 and CDR2 from the germline V gene are GTSNPN and SVGIG (reference sequence). Trimming left V 3 bases short and J 5 bases short, with 11 bases between. The CDR3 reads CAWSESVDQPQHF. In nucleotides, the CDR3 is TGTGCCTGGAGCGAGTCGGTTGATCAGCCCCAGCATTTT.

The chain employs TRBV19 and TRBJ2-7, with 10 bases lining up with TRBD2. The germline V gene encodes CDR1 LNHDA and CDR2 SQIVND (reference sequence). Trimming removed 3 bases from V and 2 bases from J; junction bases left unmatched: 16. The CDR3 has 19 amino acids. The CDR3 here is CASSMIWTSGSKGPYEQYF. For the CDR3, the DNA is TGTGCCAGTAGTATGATCTGGACTAGCGGTTCAAAAGGCCCCTACGAGCAGTACTTC.

The rearrangement links TRBV3-1 (or the pseudogene TRBV3-2) to TRBJ2-3, with D perhaps assigned TRBD1 or TRBD2 (5 bases each). Trimming pared 5 bases from V and 10 bases from J, leaving 19 bases between. Germline V gene data show CDR1 as LGHDT and CDR2 as YNNKEL (reference sequence). The CDR3 sequence is 14 residues long. The CDR3 nucleotides read TGTGCCAGCAGCTTGGGACGCCTCCCATACCCGCAGTATTTT. Residues: CASSLGRLPYPQYF.

The count of this clone is one. The CDR3 spells CSVVESGTGNYEQYF. CDR3 nucleotide sequence: TGCAGCGTTGTCGAATCCGGGACAGGGAACTACGAGCAGTACTTC. The J gene is TRBJ2-7, the V gene TRBV29-1; 9 bases align to TRBD1. CDR1 and CDR2 (germline): SQVTM, ANQGSEA. This CDR3 spans 15 amino acids. The J segment lost 3 bases and the V segment lost 4 bases, leaving 10 bases of the junction unmatched.

CDR3 residues: CASSPPGEPNTGELFF. CDR3 DNA sequence: TGTGCCAGCAGCCCACCGGGGGAACCGAACACCGGGGAGCTGTTTTTT. The rearrangement links TRBV7-9 to TRBJ2-2; tentative D call: TRBD2 (6 bases). V dropped 5 bases and J dropped 0 bases, with 13 bases sitting between them. Germline V gene sequence: CDR1 SEHNR, CDR2 FQNEAQ (reference sequence). This CDR3 is 16 amino acids long.